This paragraph covers one T cell receptor (beta chain) sequence. Per the original data handling: Estimation of nucleated cell counts relied on the amplification of reference gene primers. Sequenced by immunoSEQ multiplex PCR; TCRdb stores in-frame clones only, minus some. Clonal size and the V and J genes are those of that table, whereas D and trimming came from the DNA. The repertoire includes more than 300,000 clones, roughly 91% of them detected once, and 1.5% to 2% sits in the top ten. This specimen comes from a study of blood T cell repertoires in COVID-19. At the level of the study: Sample material is recorded as cDNA or gDNA derived from T cells, B-cell-depleted T cells, or PBMCs.

Trimming removed 3 bases from V and 0 bases from J; junction bases left unmatched: 6. Germline CDR1 and CDR2: SGDLS and YYNGEE. The CDR3 is 16 residues long. Sequencing was carried out using peripheral blood. This TCR came from a woman in her twenties or thirties with COVID-19, enrolled during active disease. The V call is TRBV9, the J call TRBJ2-1; 7 bases align to TRBD1. Here the CDR3 DNA reads TGTGCCAGCAGCGCATTAGCAGGGGGCTCCTACAATGAGCAGTTCTTC. This codes for CASSALAGGSYNEQFF.